This entry lists 5 T cell receptor beta chains sequenced from one sample in a study of cytomegalovirus exposure and HLA in healthy donors. PCR involved 60 Vbeta and 13 Jbeta primers. The table came from immunoSEQ multiplex PCR; TCRdb's copy has only in-frame clones and leaves some out. Of about 190,000 clones in the sample, 60% to 80% were seen once. Sequenced: PBMCs. These TCRs come from a woman younger than 35 in good health and CMV-seronegative.

This clone was seen once. The CDR3 spells CASSLIAALDSPLHF. CDR3 DNA sequence: TGTGCCAGCAGTTTAATTGCCGCGCTAGATTCACCCCTCCACTTT. The genes are TRBV27 and TRBJ1-6; no clear D. V was trimmed by 2 bases and J by 8 bases, leaving 13 bases between them. Germline assignment: CDR1 MNHEY and CDR2 SMNVEV (reference sequence). This CDR3 spans 15 amino acids.

The rearrangement joins TRBV4-3 to TRBJ2-3, with 7 nucleotides matching TRBD2. V lost 0 bases, J lost 2 bases, and 8 bases stayed unmatched. This CDR3 is 17 amino acids long. Germline loops: CDR1 LGHNA, CDR2 YSLEER. The CDR3 nucleotides are TGCGCCAGCAGCCAAGAAATCGTGGCGGGAGACACAGATACGCAGTATTTT. Translating it yields CASSQEIVAGDTDTQYF.

The V and J genes are TRBV19 and TRBJ2-1, with 8 bases that match TRBD2. The CDR3 covers 16 residues. V gave up 10 bases and J gave up 0 bases; unmatched junction bases: 11. From germline, CDR1 is LNHDA and CDR2 SQIVND (reference sequence). The CDR3 sequence: CATAIAGTFSYNEQFF. DNA of the CDR3: TGTGCCACCGCCATAGCGGGGACCTTCTCCTACAATGAGCAGTTCTTC.

The gene calls are TRBV6-5 and TRBJ1-3; D gene unclear. V dropped 0 bases and J dropped 0 bases, with 9 bases sitting between them. Germline-derived CDR1 and CDR2 are MNHEY and SVGAGI. The CDR3 spans 16 residues. Here the CDR3 DNA reads TGTGCCAGCAGTTACTCCCCTTATAACTCTGGAAACACCATATATTTT. Translating gives CASSYSPYNSGNTIYF.

The chain links TRBV29-1 to TRBJ2-7; tentatively, D is TRBD1 (5 bases). This CDR3 spans 12 amino acids. Between the trimmed V and J ends, which lost 1 base and 5 bases, there was a span of 9 bases. Germline loops: CDR1 SQVTM, CDR2 ANQGSEA. CDR3 sequence (DNA): TGCAGCGTTGAAGCCAGGGTGGACGAGCAGTACTTC. Translating it yields CSVEARVDEQYF.